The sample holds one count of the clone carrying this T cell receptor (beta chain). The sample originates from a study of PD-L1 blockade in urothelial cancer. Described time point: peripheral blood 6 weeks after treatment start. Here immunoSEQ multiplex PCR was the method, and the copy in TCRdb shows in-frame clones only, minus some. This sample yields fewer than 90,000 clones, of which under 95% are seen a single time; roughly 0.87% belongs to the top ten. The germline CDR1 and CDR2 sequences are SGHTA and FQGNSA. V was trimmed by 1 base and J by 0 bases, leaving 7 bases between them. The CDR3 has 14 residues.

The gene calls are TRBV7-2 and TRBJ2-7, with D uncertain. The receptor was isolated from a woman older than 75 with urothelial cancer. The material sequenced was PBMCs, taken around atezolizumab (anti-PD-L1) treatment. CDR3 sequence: CASSLGVSSYEQYF. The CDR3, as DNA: TGTGCCAGCAGCTTAGGTGTCAGCTCCTACGAGCAGTACTTC.